These 29 T cell receptor beta chains came from one sample sequenced in a study of shared clonotypes between healthy human individuals. Only in-frame clones appear in the TCRdb table, and some are missing; sequencing was by immunoSEQ multiplex PCR. The sample has about 980,000 clones, 76% seen once. Material for sequencing was memory CD4+ T cells sorted from blood. Subset: CD45RA-negative fraction. Receptor source: a man between 18 and 29 years old in good health.

The rearrangement uses TRBV6-1 and TRBJ1-6, with no clear D. Between the trimmed V and J ends, which lost 7 bases and 5 bases, there was a span of 12 bases. Germline values: CDR1 MNHNS, CDR2 SASEGT. The CDR3 is made up of 14 amino acids. DNA of the CDR3: TGTGCCAGCATAGCGGGGATGGATAATTCACCCCTCCACTTT. Translation gives CASIAGMDNSPLHF.

The gene calls are TRBV7-8 and TRBJ2-3, with 7 bases aligning to TRBD2. The CDR3 extends over 15 amino acids. Germline values: CDR1 SGHVS, CDR2 FQNEAQ. V trimming: 2 bases; J trimming: 3 bases; junction bases outside the gene matches: 5. CDR3 coding DNA: TGTGCCAGCAGCTTACGTGGCGGGAGAACAGATACGCAGTATTTT. It codes for CASSLRGGRTDTQYF.

V and J are TRBV6-6 and TRBJ2-7; D may be TRBD2 (6 bases). Trimming cost V 0 bases and J 5 bases, with 11 bases left between them. CDR1 is MNHNY and CDR2 is SVGAGI in the germline V gene (reference sequence). The CDR3 covers 14 residues. The CDR3 sequence is CASSYSDVADEQYF. The CDR3 bases are TGTGCCAGCAGTTACTCGGACGTAGCGGACGAGCAGTACTTC.

This chain connects TRBV20-1 to TRBJ2-1; no reliable D call. With 5 bases removed from V and 9 bases from J, the gap between germline ends came to 8 bases. Germline assignment: CDR1 DFQATT and CDR2 SNEGSKA (reference sequence). The CDR3 is 10 amino acids. CDR3 region: CSAGEIEQFF. The CDR3 region has the DNA TGCAGTGCTGGGGAAATTGAGCAGTTCTTC.

The genes are TRBV28 and TRBJ2-5, with 7 nucleotides matching TRBD1. Unmatched junction bases numbered 10, after V lost 7 bases and J lost 5 bases. From germline, CDR1 is MDHEN and CDR2 SYDVKM. This CDR3 is built from 14 residues. This CDR3 is CASNKRQGRETQYF. For the CDR3, the DNA is TGTGCCAGCAATAAAAGACAGGGCAGGGAGACCCAGTACTTC. Combining the CDR3 with reference TRBV28 and TRBJ2-5 gives the whole variable domain DVKVTQSSRYLVKRTGEKVFLECVQDMDHENMFWYRQDPGLGLRLIYFSYDVKMKEKGDIPEGYSVSREKKERFSLILESASTNQTSMYLCASNKRQGRETQYFGPGTRLLVL.

This chain connects TRBV29-1 to TRBJ2-5, with TRBD1 identical over 9 bases. V lost 4 bases, J lost 2 bases, and 5 bases stayed unmatched. The CDR3 loop spans 14 amino acids. Germline CDR1 is SQVTM and CDR2 is ANQGSEA. This CDR3 reads CSVVPGTGQETQYF. CDR3 DNA: TGCAGCGTTGTCCCGGGGACAGGGCAAGAGACCCAGTACTTC.

The chain carries TRBV15 and TRBJ2-5; unclear D gene. This CDR3 contains 13 residues. The V end was cut by 0 bases, the J end by 14 bases, with 16 bases between. Germline V lookup: CDR1 LNHNV, CDR2 YYDKDF (reference sequence). The CDR3 bases are TGTGCCACCAGCAGAGAAGGGTCATCGCAGCACTACTTC. It encodes CATSREGSSQHYF.

This clone was detected once. J is TRBJ1-2 and V is TRBV28, with TRBD1 matching over 12 bases. The V segment lost 2 bases and the J segment 4 bases; nucleotides outside the gene matches: 5. The CDR3 spans 16 residues. Germline values: CDR1 MDHEN, CDR2 SYDVKM. CDR3 in amino acids: CASSLIGTGGTYGYTF. The CDR3 DNA follows: TGTGCCAGCAGTTTAATAGGGACAGGGGGCACCTATGGCTACACCTTC.

The chain carries TRBV30 and TRBJ2-7, with TRBD2 as a possible D gene (7 bases). V was shortened by 3 bases and J by 2 bases, with 17 bases between the two germline ends. The CDR3 is 15 residues long. Germline V gene sequence: CDR1 GTSNPN, CDR2 SVGIG (reference sequence). Here the CDR3 DNA reads TGTGCCTGGAGCTTCTCGGGGGGCTACCCCTACGAGCAGTACTTC. Amino acid sequence: CAWSFSGGYPYEQYF.

The V and J genes are TRBV21-1 and TRBJ2-7; no check of the table's D call, TRBD2, against the DNA was made. TRBV21-1 is designated a pseudogene. CDR3 length: 20 residues. The chain's CDR3 is CASSKARPIVLAGVTDEQYF. In nucleotides, the CDR3 is TGTGCCAGCAGCAAAGCGAGGCCGATTGTACTAGCGGGAGTTACCGACGAGCAGTACTTC.

The chain joins TRBV18 to TRBJ1-1, with 8 bases aligning to TRBD1. V lost 1 base to trimming and J lost 2 bases; unmatched junction nucleotides: 3. There are 15 residues in the CDR3. The V gene's germline CDR1 is KGHSH and CDR2 LQKENI. CDR3 nucleotide sequence: TGTGCCAGCTCACCACGCGACAGGGGAAACACTGAAGCTTTCTTT. It is translated as CASSPRDRGNTEAFF.

The chain joins TRBV7-9 to TRBJ1-2; D perhaps matches TRBD1 (6 bases). The CDR3 covers 15 residues. V lost 5 bases and J 4 bases, leaving 17 bases between the germline ends. Germline V lookup: CDR1 SEHNR, CDR2 FQNEAQ (reference sequence). CDR3 sequence: CASSPNPTGTYGYTF. CDR3 coding DNA: TGTGCCAGCAGCCCGAACCCGACAGGCACCTATGGCTACACCTTC.

This clone occurred a few times. Additional DNA sequences in this sample encode the identical CDR3. The chain links TRBV6-1 to TRBJ2-7; TRBD2 aligns across 7 bases. The CDR3 extends over 13 amino acids. Germline CDR1 reads MNHNS; CDR2 reads SASEGT. The V gene end was trimmed by 4 bases and the J gene end by 2 bases; junction bases not matched to a gene: 2. The CDR3 loop reads CASSGGLAYEQYF. DNA for the CDR3: TGTGCCAGCAGTGGCGGACTAGCCTACGAGCAGTACTTC.

The genes are TRBV5-8 and TRBJ2-7; D remains ambiguous. CDR1 and CDR2 from the germline V gene are SGHTS and YDEGEE. The V gene lost 0 bases and the J gene lost 0 bases, with 7 bases spanning the gap. This CDR3 contains 14 residues. CDR3 DNA sequence: TGTGCCAGCAGCTTGGTCGTTCCCTCCTACGAGCAGTACTTC. It encodes CASSLVVPSYEQYF.

The chain is built from TRBV9 and TRBJ1-3; unclear D gene. Germline-derived CDR1 and CDR2 are SGDLS and YYNGEE. The CDR3 is 17 residues long. V lost 0 bases, J lost 0 bases, and 13 bases lay in between. Here the CDR3 reads CASSVEVTPLSGNTIYF. In DNA form, the CDR3 reads TGTGCCAGCAGCGTAGAGGTGACTCCCCTCTCTGGAAACACCATATATTTT. Supplemented by reference TRBV9 and TRBJ1-3, the full variable domain reads DSGVTQTPKHLITATGQRVTLRCSPRSGDLSVYWYQQSLDQGLQFLIQYYNGEERAKGNILERFSAQQFPDLHSELNLSSLELGDSALYFCASSVEVTPLSGNTIYFGEGSWLTVV.

The CDR3 sequence is CASSTDRRNTEAFF. CDR3 coding DNA: TGTGCCAGTAGTACGGACAGGAGGAACACTGAAGCTTTCTTT. The chain links TRBV19 to TRBJ1-1; 7 bases align to TRBD1. The germline V gene encodes CDR1 LNHDA and CDR2 SQIVND (reference sequence). J gave up 1 base and V 4 bases, and 3 bases lay outside the gene matches. CDR3 size: 14 residues.

The chain links TRBV25-1 to TRBJ1-1, with unresolved D. Trimming cost V 3 bases and J 5 bases, with 7 bases left between them. Germline CDR1 is MGHDK and CDR2 is SYGVNS. This CDR3 is 12 amino acids long. The CDR3 here is CASSDPRTEAFF. In DNA form, the CDR3 reads TGTGCCAGCAGTGATCCTAGGACTGAAGCTTTCTTT.

This chain joins TRBV21-1 and TRBJ2-1; the tabulated D call, TRBD2, remains unverified against the DNA. TRBV21-1 is assigned pseudogene status. This CDR3 comprises 12 residues. DNA of the CDR3: TGTGCCAGCAGCCCGTCACCGGATGAGCAGTTCTTC. Its translation: CASSPSPDEQFF.

This rearrangement joins TRBV9 to TRBJ2-7; 10 bases align to TRBD2. The germline V gene has CDR1 SGDLS and CDR2 YYNGEE. The V segment lost 3 bases and the J segment 5 bases; nucleotides outside the gene matches: 8. The CDR3 has 15 residues. The CDR3 nucleotides are TGTGCCAGCAGCGCGGAACTAGCGGGATGGAACGAGCAGTACTTC. Its translation: CASSAELAGWNEQYF.

This chain connects TRBV4-1 to TRBJ1-1, with 7 bases aligning to TRBD1. Germline V lookup: CDR1 MGHRA, CDR2 YSYEKL. V was clipped by 1 base and J by 4 bases; unmatched bases: 9. The CDR3 consists of 16 residues. The CDR3 region has the DNA TGCGCCAGCAGCCAAGGACAGGGCGCGGGGGGCACTGAAGCTTTCTTT. Translating gives CASSQGQGAGGTEAFF.

This rearrangement joins TRBV5-4 to TRBJ2-5; 7 nucleotides line up with TRBD1. The germline gives CDR1 SGHNT, CDR2 YYREEE (reference sequence). This CDR3 comprises 13 residues. Unmatched junction bases numbered 6, after V lost 6 bases and J lost 4 bases. In DNA form, the CDR3 reads TGTGCCAGCACCCGGACAGGAGGAGAGACCCAGTACTTC. The encoded protein is CASTRTGGETQYF.

The chain joins TRBV9 to TRBJ2-5; TRBD2 matches 8 bases. This CDR3 is 15 amino acids long. The V gene end was trimmed by 0 bases and the J gene end by 4 bases; junction bases not matched to a gene: 5. Germline CDR1 is SGDLS and CDR2 is YYNGEE. The CDR3 sequence is CASSVDAGGRETQYF. The CDR3 nucleotides are TGTGCCAGCAGCGTAGATGCGGGGGGCCGAGAGACCCAGTACTTC.

The rearrangement links TRBV7-2 to TRBJ2-7; 9 bases map to TRBD2. The CDR3 consists of 16 residues. Per germline, CDR1 SGHTA and CDR2 FQGNSA. V was clipped by 5 bases and J by 0 bases; unmatched bases: 8. CDR3 nucleotides: TGTGCCAGCAGCAGTGAGAGCGGGAGGATCTCCTACGAGCAGTACTTC. It encodes CASSSESGRISYEQYF.

V and J are TRBV28 and TRBJ1-4; D is possibly TRBD1 (5 bases). V was shortened by 8 bases and J by 8 bases, with 15 bases between the two germline ends. Germline values: CDR1 MDHEN, CDR2 SYDVKM. This CDR3 contains 13 residues. CDR3: CASRRDGDEKLFF. Here the CDR3 DNA reads TGTGCCAGCCGAAGGGACGGAGACGAAAAACTGTTTTTT.

This clone appeared a single time. Other DNA sequences in this sample translate to the same CDR3. This chain joins TRBV28 and TRBJ2-7; TRBD1 is a possible D gene (6 bases). This CDR3 has 14 amino acids. V lost 4 bases to trimming and J lost 4 bases, with 14 bases between them. Germline CDR1 is MDHEN and CDR2 is SYDVKM. CDR3 sequence reads: CASSSPGQTYEQYF. The CDR3 DNA is TGTGCCAGCAGTTCCCCGGGACAAACTTACGAGCAGTACTTC.

This chain connects TRBV11-2 to TRBJ1-1, with D possibly TRBD1 on 5 matching bases. The CDR3 spans 14 residues. Germline values: CDR1 SGHAT, CDR2 FQNNGV. Deletions cut 1 base from V and 4 bases from J, with 10 bases between. CDR3 sequence: CASSLGAGTTEAFF. The CDR3 DNA reads as TGTGCCAGCAGCTTAGGGGCTGGGACCACTGAAGCTTTCTTT.

The chain carries TRBV25-1 and TRBJ2-1, with D maybe TRBD2 (6 bases). Trimming took off 7 bases at V and 4 bases at J, with 17 bases between the two ends. The length of the CDR3 is 15 residues. Germline V gives CDR1 MGHDK, CDR2 SYGVNS. CDR3 loop: CASTPRGLLYNEQFF. For the CDR3, the DNA is TGTGCCAGCACCCCAAGGGGACTCCTTTACAATGAGCAGTTCTTC.

The CDR3 region is CASSVDRPSGETQYF. The CDR3 region has the DNA TGTGCCAGCAGCGTCGACAGGCCGAGCGGGGAGACCCAGTACTTC. The chain uses TRBV5-4 and TRBJ2-5; D assignment may be TRBD1 or TRBD2 (6 bases each). CDR1 and CDR2 from the germline V gene are SGHNT and YYREEE (reference sequence). Trimming shortened V by 4 bases and J by 5 bases, and 18 bases separated the two germline ends. The CDR3 consists of 15 residues.

This chain joins TRBV19 and TRBJ1-5, with unresolved D. The CDR3 is 13 amino acids. Trimming cost V 6 bases and J 7 bases, with 13 bases left between them. In germline, CDR1 is LNHDA, CDR2 SQIVND (reference sequence). CDR3 residues: CASSDAGSQPQHF. The CDR3 DNA reads TGTGCCAGTAGCGATGCCGGGTCCCAGCCCCAGCATTTT. The complete variable domain, with remaining parts taken from reference TRBV19 and TRBJ1-5, reads DGGITQSPKYLFRKEGQNVTLSCEQNLNHDAMYWYRQDPGQGLRLIYYSQIVNDFQKGDIAEGYSVSREKKESFPLTVTSAQKNPTAFYLCASSDAGSQPQHFGDGTRLSIL.